The T cell receptor (beta chain) under discussion was sequenced for a study of CD8+CD57+ T cells in acquired aplastic anemia (dated 2018 in TCRdb). Regarding the complete study: DNA extracted from sorted CD4+ and CD8+ cells had a mean of roughly 3.4 ug, with a range of roughly 0.17 to 30 ug. CD8+CD57+ expansion was defined as frequency above the mean frequency observed in healthy subjects.

The patients picked for sequencing were ones in whom flow cytometry had shown an expansion of CD8+CD57+ cells. Every patient had severe acquired aplastic anemia, diagnosed using the International Study of Aplastic Anemia and Agranulocytosis and Camitta criteria. At the time blood was sampled, none of the patients had received any therapy. TCR repertoires of sorted CD4+ and CD8+ blood T cells from severe aplastic anemia patients and healthy subjects were deep-sequenced in the study. In the USA, patient enrollment took place under clinicaltrials.gov protocols 00001620, 01623167, 00001397, 00071045, 00081523 and 00961064. Ficoll-Paque density gradient centrifugation was used to isolate peripheral blood mononuclear cells. Before DNA extraction, CD4+ and CD8+ T cells were sorted by FACS or by magnetic beads. TCR beta VDJ combination and CDR3 sequence profiling used genomic DNA as the template. TCR repertoire sequencing was run on an Illumina HiSeq 2000. Per the source publication's procedure: Repertoires were assessed using TRBV/TRBJ rearrangement plots, CDR3 size and DJ length profiles, and Simpson's diversity index. The immunodominant clone was defined as the most abundant DNA sequence in deep sequencing data. CDR3 amino acid sequences were screened for sharing across subjects and were compared with published repertoires and the VDJdb database. The public sequencing data were trimmed at Q25 with fastp and processed into clonotypes with MiXCR by TCRdb, which kept only in-frame beta chains. Rows with a matching CDR3 protein are joined into one entry that keeps the most common DNA and genes. TCRdb's processing, not the authors' own work, is the source of the V and J calls. The sample table holds roughly 250,000 distinct CDR3 sequences, of which about 80% were seen once. Less than 50% of the sample rests with the top ten.

Turning to this clonotype: Its specific antigen is unknown. Since the CDR3 does not end with the conserved phenylalanine or tryptophan, this likely comes from a read error.

Inclusive of both ends, the CDR3 amounts to 13 amino acids. Only the CDR3 DNA is retained, 39 bases long and in frame from the first base. Via the germline V gene (reference sequence), CDR1 is SEHNR and CDR2 FQNEAQ. Here V drops 3 bases and J drops 11 bases, and the junction holds 7 bases not matched to any gene. Study-level results and caveats: CD8+ Simpson's diversity did not differ significantly between patients and healthy controls (P=0.060). Although around 30 CD8+ CDR3 sequences were shared by patients and controls, these sequences appeared highly expressed in patients and within the immunodominant clones of patients.

The rearranged chain carries TRBV7-9 and TRBJ2-3; the junction holds 8 bases that match TRBD2. The sequenced sample consisted of sorted CD4+, CD8+, or CD8+CD57+ T cells (not recorded which) from PBMCs. The receptor was isolated from a human donor with aplastic anemia. The encoded CDR3 is CASSFQRSGRQYD. DNA sequence: TGTGCCAGCAGCTTTCAAAGAAGCGGGAGGCAGTATGAT.